Below are 17 T cell receptor beta chains sequenced from a single sample in a study of blood T cell repertoires in COVID-19. Here immunoSEQ multiplex PCR was the method, and the copy in TCRdb shows in-frame clones only, minus some. The sample yields 35,000 to 50,000 clones, just over 85% seen once. The sequencing input was peripheral blood. The receptors derive from a man between 60 and 70 years old with active COVID-19.

V usage is TRBV6-2 or TRBV6-3 and J usage is TRBJ2-1; D unclear. Germline loops: CDR1 MNHEY, CDR2 SVGEGT. This CDR3 comprises 12 residues. Trimming took 6 bases from V and 7 from J, leaving 10 bases between them. The CDR3 DNA reads TGTGCCAGCAGCTCGGTCGAGAATGAGCAGTTCTTC. This gives the protein CASSSVENEQFF.

The chain couples TRBV5-1 to TRBJ2-1, with 11 bases that match TRBD2. The CDR3 extends over 13 amino acids. Germline V gene lookup returns CDR1 SGHRS and CDR2 YFSETQ. J gave up 15 bases and V 3 bases, and 8 bases lay outside the gene matches. The CDR3 DNA reads as TGCGCCAGCAGCTCTACTAGCGGGAGTTCTCCGTTCTTC. It translates to CASSSTSGSSPFF.

This chain joins TRBV4-1 and TRBJ1-1; D possibly corresponds to TRBD1 (5 bases). The germline gives CDR1 MGHRA, CDR2 YSYEKL. This CDR3 region has 15 residues. V lost 4 bases and J 4 bases, leaving 16 bases between the germline ends. CDR3 loop: CASSPVSGGITEAFF. The CDR3 nucleotides read TGCGCCAGCAGCCCAGTATCGGGGGGGATCACTGAAGCTTTCTTT.

The genes are TRBV7-9 and TRBJ1-4, with D unclear. Germline CDR1 SEHNR, CDR2 FQNEAQ (reference sequence). This CDR3 contains 13 residues. With 6 bases removed from V and 4 bases from J, the gap between germline ends came to 9 bases. Here the CDR3 reads CASRAEVNEKLFF. CDR3 DNA: TGTGCCAGCAGGGCGGAGGTTAATGAAAAACTGTTTTTT.

The chain is built from TRBV11-3 and TRBJ2-6; D gene uncertain. The CDR3 sequence is 18 residues long. The germline V gene has CDR1 SGHNT and CDR2 YENEEA. With 6 bases removed from V and 0 bases from J, the gap between germline ends came to 18 bases. The CDR3, as DNA: TGTGCCAGCAGTAAGACGGGTGAGACTCCCTCTGGGGCCAACGTCCTGACTTTC. Amino acids: CASSKTGETPSGANVLTF.

The chain has TRBV18 and TRBJ1-6, with no clear D. Trimming shortened V by 3 bases and J by 3 bases, and 12 bases separated the two germline ends. This CDR3 contains 16 residues. From germline, CDR1 is KGHSH and CDR2 LQKENI. Written as DNA, the CDR3 is TGTGCCAGCTCACCCATTCCGGGTCGCTATAATTCACCCCTCCACTTT. It yields the protein CASSPIPGRYNSPLHF.

The chain joins TRBV11-2 to TRBJ1-1, with a possible D match to TRBD1 (6 bases). The germline gives CDR1 SGHAT, CDR2 FQNNGV. The CDR3 spans 13 residues. The V and J ends lost 4 bases and 4 bases respectively, with 10 bases between them. CDR3 region: CASSSTGFTEAFF. The DNA for the CDR3 is TGTGCCAGCAGCTCCACAGGGTTCACTGAAGCTTTCTTT.

The CDR3 loop is CASSFIRDSMVREQFF. CDR3 nucleotides: TGTGCCAGCAGCTTCATCCGGGACAGCATGGTCAGGGAGCAGTTCTTC. The chain recombines TRBV13 with TRBJ2-1; TRBD1 matches 7 bases. The V gene end was trimmed by 3 bases and the J gene end by 10 bases; junction bases not matched to a gene: 15. The CDR3 extends over 16 amino acids. Germline V lookup: CDR1 PRHDT, CDR2 FYEKMQ (reference sequence).

As regards this clone: This CDR3 is also generated by other DNA sequences in the sample. The CDR3 region is CASSRQTGGGHGYTF. CDR3 nucleotides: TGTGCCAGCAGCCGCCAGACAGGGGGGGGCCATGGCTACACCTTC. The V and J genes are TRBV7-9 and TRBJ1-2, with 9 bases fitting TRBD1. The junction had 10 bases not matched to a gene; V was cut back by 5 bases and J by 6 bases. CDR3 length: 15 amino acids. Per the germline V gene, CDR1 is SEHNR and CDR2 is FQNEAQ (reference sequence).

The chain combines TRBV7-9 with TRBJ2-2; 12 bases are shared with TRBD2. Germline loops: CDR1 SEHNR, CDR2 FQNEAQ (reference sequence). The CDR3 extends over 16 amino acids. V lost 5 bases, J lost 5 bases, and 6 bases stayed unmatched. This CDR3 reads CASSPRTSGTTGELFF. The CDR3 DNA is TGTGCCAGCAGCCCCCGGACTAGCGGGACGACCGGGGAGCTGTTTTTT. The entire variable domain, with the rest obtained from reference TRBV7-9 and TRBJ2-2, is as follows: DTGVSQNPRHKITKRGQNVTFRCDPISEHNRLYWYRQTLGQGPEFLTYFQNEAQLEKSRLLSDRFSAERPKGSFSTLEIQRTEQGDSAMYLCASSPRTSGTTGELFFGEGSRLTVL.

Worth noting for this clone: Other DNA sequences from this sample encode an identical CDR3 as well. V is TRBV28 and J is TRBJ2-7; 12 nucleotides line up with TRBD2. The CDR3 covers 14 residues. The germline V gene encodes CDR1 MDHEN and CDR2 SYDVKM. J was trimmed by 2 bases and V by 5 bases; bases with no gene match: 1. The CDR3 reads CASSRLAGAYEQYF. CDR3 sequence (DNA): TGTGCCAGCAGTCGACTAGCGGGAGCCTACGAGCAGTACTTC.

The chain has TRBV7-2 and TRBJ1-2; D may be TRBD1 (5 bases). Trimming stripped 2 bases from V and 5 bases from J, with 9 bases between. The CDR3 extends over 13 amino acids. The V gene's germline CDR1 is SGHTA and CDR2 FQGNSA. CDR3 protein: CASSLQGQYGYTF. The CDR3 DNA reads TGTGCCAGCAGCTTACAGGGCCAATATGGCTACACCTTC.

This chain uses TRBV5-4 with TRBJ2-7; D perhaps matches TRBD2 (5 bases). V lost 4 bases and J 5 bases, leaving 13 bases between the germline ends. The CDR3 spans 13 residues. CDR1 is SGHNT, CDR2 YYREEE, per germline (reference sequence). CDR3 protein: CASSLTGSHEQYF. The CDR3 nucleotides read TGTGCCAGCAGCCTGACGGGAAGTCACGAGCAGTACTTC.

This chain connects TRBV7-9 to TRBJ1-6; D perhaps matches TRBD1 (5 bases). The germline V gene encodes CDR1 SEHNR and CDR2 FQNEAQ (reference sequence). Trimming cost V 8 bases and J 10 bases, with 30 bases left between them. The CDR3 length is 18 residues. Here the CDR3 DNA reads TGTGCCAGCGTACCCCTAGCCGCCGGGGGGGGTATAGGATCACCCCTCCACTTT. Its protein is CASVPLAAGGGIGSPLHF.

The chain uses TRBV19 and TRBJ1-4, with 8 bases matching TRBD1. Looked up from germline, CDR1 is LNHDA and CDR2 is SQIVND (reference sequence). V dropped 8 bases and J dropped 7; count of bases not matched to a gene: 9. The length of the CDR3 is 14 residues. The CDR3 loop reads CASAPQGAGEKLFF. The CDR3 DNA sequence: TGTGCCAGTGCTCCCCAGGGGGCGGGTGAAAAACTGTTTTTT. Using reference TRBV19 and TRBJ1-4 for the parts outside the CDR3, the full variable domain is DGGITQSPKYLFRKEGQNVTLSCEQNLNHDAMYWYRQDPGQGLRLIYYSQIVNDFQKGDIAEGYSVSREKKESFPLTVTSAQKNPTAFYLCASAPQGAGEKLFFGSGTQLSVL.

The chain combines TRBV7-2 with TRBJ2-7, with TRBD1 matching over 8 bases. The CDR3 has 17 residues. CDR1 and CDR2 from the germline V gene are SGHTA and FQGNSA. V was clipped by 5 bases and J by 3 bases; unmatched bases: 15. The CDR3 here is CASSRAQGASSSYEQYF. CDR3 DNA: TGTGCCAGCAGCCGCGCCCAGGGGGCTTCCTCTAGCTACGAGCAGTACTTC.

The V gene is TRBV9, the J gene TRBJ2-2, with TRBD2 matching 11 bases. The CDR3 has 15 residues. V dropped 7 bases and J dropped 4; count of bases not matched to a gene: 6. Per germline, CDR1 SGDLS and CDR2 YYNGEE. The CDR3 sequence is CASGGTSGVTGELFF. CDR3 in DNA: TGTGCCAGCGGCGGGACTAGCGGAGTCACCGGGGAGCTGTTTTTT.